What follows are 20 T cell receptor beta chains derived from one specimen sequenced in a study of T cells in women clearing cervical HPV infection. Assay used: immunoSEQ multiplex PCR; TCRdb lists only in-frame clones, some missing. The listing records about 21,000 clones. The specimen sequenced was blood buffy coat. These receptors were collected from a woman between 18 and 75 years old with a cervical HPV16 infection that either progressed to CIN3+ or cleared (not recorded which).

For this clone: Read sequence stops 3 residues before the CDR3 end, and the germline J gene provides the missing end. J is TRBJ2-1 and V is TRBV10-1; 10 positions agree with TRBD2. This CDR3 spans 16 amino acids. V lost 3 bases and J lost 7; bases outside the gene matches: 9. Germline V gene sequence: CDR1 WNHNN, CDR2 SYGVQD (reference sequence). The CDR3 bases that were read are TGCGCCAGCAGTGATGCCCTAGCGGGAGTTGGGAATGAG. This encodes CASSDALAGVGNE. In full, the CDR3 is CASSDALAGVGNEQFF.

The CDR3: CASSLRGTGGYGYTF. The sequenced CDR3 bases are TGTGCCAGTAGTCTTCGCGGGACAGGGGGCTATGGC. The gene calls are TRBV19 and TRBJ1-2; 11 nucleotides align to TRBD1. The CDR3 goes on 3 residues after the read ends, and that part is filled in from the germline J gene. Looked up from germline, CDR1 is LNHDA and CDR2 is SQIVND (reference sequence). This CDR3 is built from 15 residues. J lost 4 bases, V lost 5 bases, and 6 bases had no gene match.

Remarks on this clone: The CDR3 extends 3 residues past the end of the read, so its final part is completed from the germline J gene. The chain links TRBV7-6 to TRBJ2-3; no firm D call. The CDR3 runs 13 residues. From germline, CDR1 is SGHVS and CDR2 FNYEAQ. V was pared by 4 bases and J by 7 bases, with 12 bases between. CDR3 amino acids: CASSSPPTHTQYF. The sequenced CDR3 bases are TGTGCCAGCAGCTCCCCTCCGACTCATACG.

Regarding this clone: The observed sequence ends 3 residues before the CDR3 terminus, with the missing tail filled in from the germline J gene. V and J are TRBV2 and TRBJ2-4, with a tentative D call TRBD1 (6 bases). Germline loops: CDR1 SNHLY, CDR2 FYNNEI. The CDR3 covers 14 residues. CDR3 sequence reads: CASSDGQFNYGQYF. The DNA read from the CDR3 is TGTGCCAGCAGTGATGGACAGTTTAACTATGGT.

To note about this clone: The CDR3 goes on 3 residues after the read ends, and that part is filled in from the germline J gene. The V and J genes are TRBV18 and TRBJ2-2; the D gene is possibly TRBD1 (6 bases). CDR1 KGHSH and CDR2 LQKENI come from the germline V gene. The CDR3 is 12 amino acids. CDR3 bases read: TGTGCCAGCTCCCAATATGACAGGTCG. This gives the protein CASSQYDRS. The full CDR3 is CASSQYDRSLFF.

Concerning this clone itself: From the germline J gene comes the end of the CDR3, since the read stops 3 residues before it. This chain connects TRBV5-6 to TRBJ1-5, with a possible D match to TRBD1 (5 bases). The CDR3 runs 13 residues. V was shortened by 5 bases and J by 5 bases, with 11 bases between the two germline ends. The germline V gene has CDR1 SGHDT and CDR2 YYEEEE. The CDR3 loop reads CASRSGLHQPQHF. The CDR3 DNA, read in part, is TGTGCCAGCAGGTCAGGGCTCCATCAGCCC.

Details on this clone: The missing CDR3 end, 3 residues past where the read stops, is filled in from the germline J gene. The chain links TRBV2 to TRBJ1-1; D gene ambiguous. The germline gives CDR1 SNHLY, CDR2 FYNNEI. This CDR3 is 14 amino acids long. V lost 4 bases to trimming and J lost 3 bases, with 12 bases between them. This CDR3 reads CASSVEDLHTEAFF. CDR3 bases read: TGTGCCAGCAGTGTGGAGGACTTACACACTGAA.

As for this clone: The CDR3 end lies 3 residues beyond the end of the read and is filled in from the germline J gene. The chain has TRBV30 and TRBJ1-6, with D hard to call. Germline lookup yields CDR1 GTSNPN and CDR2 SVGIG (reference sequence). V was cut by 4 bases and J by 10 bases, with 11 bases left in between. This CDR3 comprises 12 residues. This chain's CDR3 is CAWKFGVSPLHF. Partial CDR3 DNA: TGTGCCTGGAAATTCGGGGTCTCACCC.

CDR3 loop: CASSPLTQETQYF. The sequenced part of the CDR3 DNA is TGCGCCAGCAGCCCCCTCACACAAGAGACC. The rearrangement joins TRBV5-1 to TRBJ2-5; D remains ambiguous. The read is 3 residues too short to cover the CDR3 end, so that end is filled in from the germline J gene. The CDR3 length is 13 residues. Germline loops: CDR1 SGHRS, CDR2 YFSETQ. Trimming removed 4 bases from V and 2 bases from J, with 9 bases in between.

A remark on this clone: Read sequence stops 3 residues before the CDR3 end, and the germline J gene provides the missing end. The chain carries TRBV11-2 and TRBJ2-1, with a tentative D call TRBD2 (5 bases). V was trimmed by 2 bases and J by 7 bases, leaving 15 bases between them. This CDR3 comprises 15 residues. CDR1 is SGHAT and CDR2 is FQNNGV in the germline V gene. CDR3 DNA, as far as it was read: TGTGCCAGCAGCTTACGAGGCGGGTTCGCAAATGAG. Amino acids: CASSLRGGFANE. The full CDR3 reads CASSLRGGFANEQFF.

About this clone itself: The sequence runs out 3 residues before the end of the CDR3; the remainder is reconstructed from the germline J gene. This chain connects TRBV6-4 to TRBJ2-1, with 8 nucleotides matching TRBD2. The CDR3 is 16 residues long. CDR1 MRHNA and CDR2 SNTAGT come from the germline V gene. V shed 3 bases and J 3 bases; nucleotides not matched to a gene: 7. The CDR3 reads CASSEYGGEGYNEQFF. CDR3 DNA, as far as it was read: TGTGCCAGCAGTGAGTACGGGGGGGAAGGCTACAATGAG.

A note on this clone: The CDR3 goes on 3 residues after the read ends, and that part is filled in from the germline J gene. The V and J genes are TRBV7-2 and TRBJ1-2; D call uncertain. The germline CDR1 and CDR2 sequences are SGHTA and FQGNSA. This CDR3 spans 13 amino acids. The chain's CDR3 is CASSLENGDTYTF. The sequenced part of the CDR3 DNA is TGTGCCAGCAGCCTTGAAAACGGTGATACC.

As regards this clone: Coverage ceases 3 residues before the CDR3 finishes, and the germline J gene fills in the end. The chain links TRBV13 to TRBJ2-2; 9 nucleotides match TRBD1. The V and J ends lost 6 bases and 4 bases, in that order; junction bases with no gene match: 6. CDR1 is PRHDT and CDR2 is FYEKMQ in the germline V gene (reference sequence). CDR3 size: 15 residues. The sequenced part of the CDR3 DNA is TGTGCCAGCAGTACCGGGACAGGGCGCACCGGGGAG. Translation gives CASSTGTGRTGE. The entire CDR3 is CASSTGTGRTGELFF.

CDR3 bases read: TGCAGTGCTAGGCCCGGGGGGAAGTACGCTGGGGCCAACGTC. It is translated as CSARPGGKYAGANV. The CDR3 as a whole reads CSARPGGKYAGANVLTF. This sequence joins TRBV20-1 and TRBJ2-6; 7 positions agree with TRBD2. The read is 3 residues too short to cover the CDR3 end, so that end is filled in from the germline J gene. Losses at the gene ends were 3 bases for V and 2 bases for J; bases not matched to a gene: 10. Per germline, CDR1 DFQATT and CDR2 SNEGSKA (reference sequence). The CDR3 extends over 17 amino acids.

Worth noting for this clone: The CDR3 extends 3 residues past the end of the read, so its final part is completed from the germline J gene. V and J are TRBV7-2 and TRBJ1-2, with D possibly matching TRBD1 (6 bases). The CDR3 covers 14 residues. Germline assignment: CDR1 SGHTA and CDR2 FQGNSA. V was pared by 3 bases and J by 4 bases, with 12 bases between. CDR3 DNA, as far as it was read: TGTGCCAGCAGCTTTGGGGCAGGGGCCTATGGC. Translated, it gives CASSFGAGAYG. The full CDR3 protein is CASSFGAGAYGYTF.

As to this clone: The sequence runs out 3 residues before the end of the CDR3; the remainder is reconstructed from the germline J gene. V is TRBV5-1 and J is TRBJ1-1; D perhaps matches TRBD1 (6 bases). CDR3 size: 14 residues. V shed 1 base and J shed 5 bases, with 12 bases lying between them. The V gene's germline CDR1 is SGHRS and CDR2 YFSETQ. The CDR3 loop is CASSLSGVRTEAFF. The sequenced part of the CDR3 DNA is TGCGCCAGCAGCTTGTCAGGGGTTCGAACTGAA.

As for this clone: Read coverage stops 3 residues before the CDR3 terminus; the germline J gene supplies the remainder. The chain joins TRBV6-9 to TRBJ2-5, with 12 bases lining up with TRBD2. Germline trimming cut 6 bases from V and 1 base from J; bases unmatched to any gene: 12. The CDR3 sequence is 18 residues long. Germline-derived CDR1 and CDR2 are MNHGY and SVAAGI. CDR3 loop: CASSHRTGLAGSQETQYF. The sequenced CDR3 bases are TGTGCCAGCAGCCACAGGACGGGACTAGCGGGCTCCCAAGAGACC.

A note on this clone: The observed sequence ends 3 residues before the CDR3 terminus, with the missing tail filled in from the germline J gene. The rearrangement links TRBV10-2 to TRBJ1-1; D gene uncertain. Trimming pared 3 bases from V and 7 bases from J, leaving 9 bases between. The germline gives CDR1 WSHSY, CDR2 SAAADI. The CDR3 loop spans 12 amino acids. The sequenced CDR3 bases are TGCGCCAGCAGTGACAGACTCCTTGAA. It specifies CASSDRLLE. The whole CDR3 protein reads CASSDRLLEAFF.

Notes on this clone: The read ends 3 residues before the CDR3 terminus; that terminus is restored from the germline J gene. Other DNA variants within this sample encode the same CDR3. V and J are TRBV20-1 and TRBJ2-5; 7 nucleotides match TRBD2. This CDR3 comprises 13 residues. Germline CDR1 and CDR2: DFQATT and SNEGSKA (reference sequence). V lost 1 base and J lost 5; bases outside the gene matches: 4. CDR3 in amino acids: CSARAGGWETQYF. The covered CDR3 bases are TGCAGTGCTAGAGCCGGGGGGTGGGAGACC.

Of note for this clone: The CDR3 is cut off 3 residues early in the read; its end comes from the germline J gene. The J gene is TRBJ1-5, the V gene TRBV7-2; a weak D match, TRBD1 (6 bases). The length of the CDR3 is 15 residues. The germline gives CDR1 SGHTA, CDR2 FQGNSA. Trimming took 5 bases from V and 6 from J, leaving 17 bases between them. The CDR3 bases that were read are TGTGCCAGCAGCCCGGACGAGGGGGGGGGTCAGCCC. Amino acid sequence: CASSPDEGGGQP. The complete CDR3 protein is CASSPDEGGGQPQHF.